This T cell receptor beta chain was identified in a study of early T cells in non-severe SARS-CoV-2 infection (dated by TCRdb to the early 2020s). In terms of the full investigation: TCR sequencing used bulk RNA from unsorted whole blood, so alpha and beta chains could not be paired.

The CDR3, cysteine through phenylalanine, is 15 amino acids long. Just the 45-base CDR3 DNA is kept, in frame starting at base 1. Trimming costs V 1 base and J 2 bases, and their ends lie 11 bases apart. Per the germline V gene, LGHNA is the CDR1 and YNFKEQ is the CDR2. The study was a case-control design nested within a healthcare worker cohort in London, UK, with weekly nasopharyngeal swab PCR tests and blood sampling. Between 23 and 31 March 2020, the week of the UK lockdown, healthcare workers were enrolled and then followed up weekly for as long as 16 weeks. Library generation was performed with 5' RACE. TCRdb records NextSeq 500 as the sequencer. In the TCR library protocol, unique molecular identifiers were attached to individual cDNA molecules to correct for PCR bias and sequencing error. Both TCR alpha and beta chains were sequenced, and tight co-correlation was observed between alpha and beta sequence abundances in each sample. On the authors' methods: Decombinator V4 was used to perform V gene, J gene and CDR3 annotation of TCR sequences. TCRs were defined as expanded if a significant change between any two time points was detected under a Poisson model with p below 0.0001. TCR abundances were normalised to the total number of TCRs sequenced per sample and were expressed as counts per million. MAIT TCRs were defined by TRAV1-2 paired with TRAJ12, TRAJ20 or TRAJ33, and iNKT TCRs by TRAV10 paired with TRAJ18. VDJdb, accessed 1 November 2021, was searched for CMV, EBV and SARS-CoV-2 annotated TCRs, with TCRs annotated for multiple antigens excluded. The public reads were reprocessed in TCRdb via fastp at Q25 and MiXCR, keeping in-frame beta chains. CDR3 protein sequences are deduplicated, and each keeps its most common genes and DNA. These V and J calls originate from TCRdb's pipeline instead of the authors' own analysis. The sample includes about 60,000 distinct CDR3 sequences, with 20% observed a single time. Jointly, the top ten make up approximately 16% of the sample.

What the authors observed across the whole study: Matching against VDJdb was skewed toward anti-spike CD8 responses, likely underestimated virus-specific expansions, and missed private and CD4 specificities.

A few counts support this clonotype. What antigen it recognizes has not been identified. No base quality information exists; no much larger clone differs at one position. This sequence originates from an adult who was a healthcare worker with PCR-confirmed SARS-CoV-2 infection or an uninfected control (not recorded which). Here the sequenced sample was whole blood, taken at baseline. The chain is encoded by TRBV4-2 joined to TRBJ1-1; the D gene remains uncertain. The CDR3 sequence is CASSQAWQLNTEAFF. The nucleotide sequence is TGTGCCAGCAGCCAAGCTTGGCAGTTAAACACTGAAGCTTTCTTT.